The 17 T cell receptor beta chains below come from one sample, sequenced in a study of T-cell reconstitution after alpha-beta-depleted transplantation in children. The library targeted TCRbeta and was prepared with unique molecular identifiers. Each CDR3 protein gets one entry after TCRdb re-called the PCR reads with MiXCR. The profile covers about 400,000 distinct CDR3 sequences, with approximately 20% appearing a single time and about 3.8% taken by the ten largest. The sample in question was PBMCs from the stem cell graft donor, obtained from the stem cell graft. The receptors were sampled from a human donor who donated a stem cell graft to a child with acute myeloid leukemia.

The chain employs TRBV6-1 and TRBJ2-2; D could derive from TRBD1 or TRBD2 (5 bases each). With 7 bases removed from V and 4 bases from J, the gap between germline ends came to 16 bases. Germline loops: CDR1 MNHNS, CDR2 SASEGT. CDR3 length: 15 amino acids. In nucleotides, the CDR3 is TGTGCCAGCACTGACCTGGGTGGGACCACCGGGGAGCTGTTTTTT. Its protein product is CASTDLGGTTGELFF.

Worth noting for this clonotype: This likely comes from a read error, as the CDR3 has no conserved phenylalanine or tryptophan at its end. The chain couples TRBV4-3 to TRBJ2-3; 8 positions agree with TRBD2. The CDR3 consists of 15 residues. The ends lost 3 bases at V and 4 bases at J; junction bases unmatched: 6. CDR1 and CDR2 from the germline V gene are LGHNA and YSLEER. The CDR3, as DNA: TGCGCCAGCAGCCAGAGCGGGAGTAACCCAGATACGCAGTATTAT. This translates into CASSQSGSNPDTQYY.

The chain has TRBV10-2 and TRBJ2-7; TRBD2 aligns across 14 bases. Trimming took 4 bases from V and 1 from J; bases not matched to a gene: 12. Germline V gene lookup returns CDR1 WSHSY and CDR2 SAAADI. The CDR3 has 19 residues. The CDR3 spells CASSARLAGGSGLSYEQYF. CDR3 nucleotides: TGCGCCAGCAGTGCTCGACTAGCGGGAGGGTCGGGGTTATCCTACGAGCAGTACTTC.

This clonotype occurred many times. This chain uses TRBV6-1 with TRBJ2-5, with a tentative D call TRBD2 (5 bases). The V gene's germline CDR1 is MNHNS and CDR2 SASEGT. The V end was cut by 6 bases, the J end by 5 bases, with 13 bases between. The CDR3 has 13 residues. CDR3 bases: TGTGCCAGCAGCCGGACTGGTCGGGAGACCCAGTACTTC. Translation: CASSRTGRETQYF.

This clonotype was picked up a small number of times. The rearrangement links TRBV9 to TRBJ2-2, with 8 bases identical to TRBD2. CDR1 is SGDLS, CDR2 YYNGEE, per germline. V lost 4 bases, J lost 0 bases, and 2 bases stayed unmatched. The CDR3 consists of 15 residues. CDR3 amino acids: CASSIAGSNTGELFF. In nucleotides, the CDR3 is TGTGCCAGCAGCATAGCGGGGTCGAACACCGGGGAGCTGTTTTTT.

This clonotype was counted once. CDR3 amino acids: CASSQPGQGAQNEQFF. Here the CDR3 DNA reads TGCGCCAGCAGCCAACCGGGACAGGGGGCGCAAAATGAGCAGTTCTTC. This chain joins TRBV4-1 and TRBJ2-1; 12 bases are shared with TRBD1. The CDR3 loop spans 16 amino acids. Germline V lookup: CDR1 MGHRA, CDR2 YSYEKL. V lost 2 bases to trimming and J lost 7 bases; unmatched junction nucleotides: 6.

This clonotype has ten or more counts. This chain uses TRBV6-5 with TRBJ2-1; D may be TRBD2 (6 bases). Trimming stripped 7 bases from V and 0 bases from J, with 16 bases between. The CDR3 runs 16 residues. In germline, CDR1 is MNHEY, CDR2 SVGAGI. This CDR3 reads CASKASGLISYNEQFF. For the CDR3, the DNA is TGTGCCAGCAAGGCCAGCGGGCTTATCTCCTACAATGAGCAGTTCTTC.

The genes are TRBV25-1 and TRBJ2-3, with TRBD2 matching over 14 bases. The junction had 15 bases not matched to a gene; V was cut back by 3 bases and J by 4 bases. The CDR3 consists of 20 residues. Germline loops: CDR1 MGHDK, CDR2 SYGVNS. CDR3: CASSDRTPYEGLAGADTQYF. CDR3 in DNA: TGTGCCAGCAGTGATCGGACGCCTTATGAGGGACTAGCGGGAGCAGATACGCAGTATTTT.

This chain uses TRBV29-1 with TRBJ2-1, with D unclear. Trimming left V 1 base short and J 2 bases short, with 9 bases between. This CDR3 spans 14 amino acids. CDR1 and CDR2 from the germline V gene are SQVTM and ANQGSEA. The CDR3 loop is CSVEVEPPYNEQFF. CDR3 sequence (DNA): TGCAGCGTTGAAGTGGAGCCCCCCTACAATGAGCAGTTCTTC.

This clonotype was seen a few times. This rearrangement joins TRBV12-3 or TRBV12-4 to TRBJ1-4; 9 positions agree with TRBD1. Losses at the gene ends were 4 bases for V and 6 bases for J; bases not matched to a gene: 3. The length of the CDR3 is 14 residues. The CDR3, as DNA: TGTGCCAGCAGTTGGGGACAGGGAGATGAAAAACTGTTTTTT. Translated: CASSWGQGDEKLFF.

This clonotype turned up a few times. The CDR3 protein is CASFVSGQGAGEQYF. As DNA, the CDR3 is TGTGCCAGCTTCGTTTCCGGACAGGGTGCCGGGGAGCAGTACTTC. The gene calls are TRBV28 and TRBJ2-7; 8 positions match TRBD1. The CDR3 length is 15 residues. The V gene's germline CDR1 is MDHEN and CDR2 SYDVKM. V lost 8 bases, J lost 7 bases, and 16 bases stayed unmatched.

The chain has TRBV10-2 and TRBJ2-3, with D hard to call. CDR3 size: 14 residues. Germline CDR1 reads WSHSY; CDR2 reads SAAADI. Trimming took off 6 bases at V and 0 bases at J, with 10 bases between the two ends. The DNA of the CDR3 is TGCGCCAGCAGGCGAGGTGGGAGCACAGATACGCAGTATTTT. It encodes CASRRGGSTDTQYF.

The rearrangement joins TRBV21-1 to TRBJ2-1; the table names TRBD1, a call not compared with the DNA. TRBV21-1 is designated a pseudogene. The CDR3 covers 16 residues. CDR3 sequence reads: CASSKSGTGSYNEQFF. In nucleotides, the CDR3 is TGTGCCAGCAGCAAATCAGGGACGGGCTCCTACAATGAGCAGTTCTTC.

The chain joins TRBV4-1 to TRBJ2-7; TRBD2 might be the D (5 bases). Germline loops: CDR1 MGHRA, CDR2 YSYEKL. V lost 1 base, J lost 1 base, and 14 bases lay in between. The CDR3 extends over 16 amino acids. CDR3 residues: CASSQVKGGFSYEQYF. The CDR3 region has the DNA TGCGCCAGCAGCCAAGTGAAAGGCGGGTTTTCCTACGAGCAGTACTTC.

This clonotype has only a few counts. The chain joins TRBV28 to TRBJ2-1; TRBD2 matches 12 bases. Germline CDR1 reads MDHEN; CDR2 reads SYDVKM. The CDR3 extends over 15 amino acids. The V gene end was trimmed by 8 bases and the J gene end by 6 bases; junction bases not matched to a gene: 8. CDR3 protein: CASGQTSGSFNEQFF. As DNA, the CDR3 is TGTGCCAGCGGACAGACTAGCGGGAGTTTCAATGAGCAGTTCTTC.

This clonotype was counted only a few times. The chain employs TRBV29-1 and TRBJ2-5; possibly TRBD1 for D (6 bases). Per germline, CDR1 SQVTM and CDR2 ANQGSEA. V dropped 4 bases and J dropped 4 bases, with 13 bases sitting between them. There are 13 residues in the CDR3. The CDR3 DNA reads as TGCAGCGTTGCGGCACAGGGCCGAGAGACCCAGTACTTC. It codes for CSVAAQGRETQYF.

V usage is TRBV2 and J usage is TRBJ2-1; D gene unclear. Per germline, CDR1 SNHLY and CDR2 FYNNEI. The ends were cut back, 5 bases at V and 7 bases at J, with 15 bases in the middle. The length of the CDR3 is 14 residues. The CDR3 protein is CASSPGPSRNEQFF. As DNA, the CDR3 is TGTGCCAGCAGTCCCGGGCCCTCACGGAATGAGCAGTTCTTC.